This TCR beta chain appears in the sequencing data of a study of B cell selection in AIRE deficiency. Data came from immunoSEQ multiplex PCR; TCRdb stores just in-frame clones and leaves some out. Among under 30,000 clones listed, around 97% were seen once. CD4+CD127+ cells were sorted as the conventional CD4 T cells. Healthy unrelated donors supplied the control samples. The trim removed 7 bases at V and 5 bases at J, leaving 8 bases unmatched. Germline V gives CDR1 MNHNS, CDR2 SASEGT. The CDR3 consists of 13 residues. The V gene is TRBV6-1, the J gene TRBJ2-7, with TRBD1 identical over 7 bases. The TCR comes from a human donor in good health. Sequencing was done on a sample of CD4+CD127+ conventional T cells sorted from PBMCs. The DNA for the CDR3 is TGTGCCAGCATTAGAGACAGGGTAGACGAGCAGTACTTC. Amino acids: CASIRDRVDEQYF.